The 9 T cell receptor beta chains below all came from one sample that was sequenced in a study of Ad26.COV2.S vaccination and SARS-CoV-2 variants. Treatment denoted: approximately 18 received Ad26.COV2.S at low or high dose, single or two shots; 5 received placebo; per-sample allocation not given. Following the first vaccine or placebo injection, samples were taken on day 63. Measured with immunoSEQ multiplex PCR; TCRdb has only the in-frame clones, and not every one. This table has about 420,000 clones, approximately 87% appearing once. The source material was peripheral blood, sampled in a trial of Ad26.COV2.S vaccine versus placebo. The receptors were gathered from a person aged 18-65 years who received the Ad26.COV2.S COVID-19 vaccine or a placebo.

J is TRBJ1-2 and V is TRBV19; TRBD1 agrees at 8 bases. V trimming: 4 bases; J trimming: 4 bases; junction bases outside the gene matches: 5. Germline V gene sequence: CDR1 LNHDA, CDR2 SQIVND (reference sequence). The CDR3 runs to 14 residues. The CDR3 reads CASSTRGLGYGYTF. The CDR3 DNA sequence: TGTGCCAGTAGTACCAGGGGGCTTGGCTATGGCTACACCTTC.

V is TRBV28 and J is TRBJ2-3; 8 bases match TRBD2. V lost 4 bases and J lost 1; bases outside the gene matches: 4. Per germline, CDR1 MDHEN and CDR2 SYDVKM. The length of the CDR3 is 15 residues. CDR3 loop: CASSSWRGGTDTQYF. The CDR3 region has the DNA TGTGCCAGCAGTTCTTGGCGGGGGGGCACAGATACGCAGTATTTT.

This clone was counted a single time. The rearrangement uses TRBV7-6 and TRBJ1-3; D not resolved. This CDR3 comprises 15 residues. V shed 5 bases and J shed 4 bases, with 15 bases lying between them. Germline values: CDR1 SGHVS, CDR2 FNYEAQ. CDR3 amino acids: CASSPQTTRGNTIYF. The CDR3 region has the DNA TGTGCCAGCAGCCCACAGACTACCCGGGGAAACACCATATATTTT.

This chain links TRBV6-2 or TRBV6-3 with TRBJ2-7; possible D gene TRBD1, 5 bases. The CDR3 totals 16 residues. CDR1 is MNHEY and CDR2 is SVGEGT in the germline V gene. V was cut by 0 bases and J by 2 bases, with 14 bases left in between. DNA of the CDR3: TGTGCCAGCAGTTACTCGAATGAAGCAGGGCCCTACGAGCAGTACTTC. The encoded protein is CASSYSNEAGPYEQYF.

The V call is TRBV25-1, the J call TRBJ1-1; 7 nucleotides match TRBD1. Germline CDR1 and CDR2: MGHDK and SYGVNS. V shed 1 base, J shed 0 bases, and the junction held 2 bases outside the gene matches. This CDR3 has 15 amino acids. DNA of the CDR3: TGTGCCAGCAGTGAATCGACAGGGCTGAACACTGAAGCTTTCTTT. It encodes CASSESTGLNTEAFF.

In its sample, this clone was seen a few times. V and J are TRBV11-2 and TRBJ1-6; D gene uncertain. From germline, CDR1 is SGHAT and CDR2 FQNNGV. This CDR3 region has 15 residues. Deletions cut 5 bases from V and 9 bases from J, with 17 bases between. CDR3 coding DNA: TGTGCCAGCAGCCCCCACCTTAGAGGGAGTTCACCCCTCCACTTT. It encodes CASSPHLRGSSPLHF.

This clone was found once. The gene calls are TRBV28 and TRBJ2-5; D call uncertain. V was trimmed by 2 bases and J by 4 bases, leaving 5 bases between them. This CDR3 region has 12 residues. Germline CDR1 is MDHEN and CDR2 is SYDVKM. The CDR3 sequence is CASSLARETQYF. Written as DNA, the CDR3 is TGTGCCAGCAGTTTAGCCAGAGAGACCCAGTACTTC.

The chain is built from TRBV19 and TRBJ1-1; D may be TRBD1 (6 bases). The CDR3 is made up of 16 amino acids. Trimming left V 7 bases short and J 7 bases short, with 25 bases between. The germline V gene encodes CDR1 LNHDA and CDR2 SQIVND (reference sequence). For the CDR3, the DNA is TGTGCCAGTATCCCCAGGGGAGGGCAGGGAGGGGATGAAGCTTTCTTT. Translation: CASIPRGGQGGDEAFF.

The chain carries TRBV6-1 and TRBJ1-1; a possible D gene is TRBD1 (5 bases). The CDR3 is 16 amino acids. V was cut by 2 bases and J by 0 bases, with 13 bases left in between. Looked up from germline, CDR1 is MNHNS and CDR2 is SASEGT. CDR3 region: CASSENLGGMNTEAFF. As DNA, the CDR3 is TGTGCCAGCAGTGAAAACCTGGGGGGGATGAACACTGAAGCTTTCTTT.